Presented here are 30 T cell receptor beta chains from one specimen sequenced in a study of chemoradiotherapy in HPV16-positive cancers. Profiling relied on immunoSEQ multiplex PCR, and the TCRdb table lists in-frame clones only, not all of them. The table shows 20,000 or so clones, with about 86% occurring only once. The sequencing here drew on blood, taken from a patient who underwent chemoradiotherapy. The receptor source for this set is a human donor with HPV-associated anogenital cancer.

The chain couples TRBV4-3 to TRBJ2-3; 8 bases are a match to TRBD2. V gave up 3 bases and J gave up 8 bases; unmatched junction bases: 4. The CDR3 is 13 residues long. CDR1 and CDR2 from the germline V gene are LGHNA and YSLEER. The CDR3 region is CASSHRTSGTQYF. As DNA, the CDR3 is TGCGCCAGCAGCCATCGTACTAGCGGTACGCAGTATTTT.

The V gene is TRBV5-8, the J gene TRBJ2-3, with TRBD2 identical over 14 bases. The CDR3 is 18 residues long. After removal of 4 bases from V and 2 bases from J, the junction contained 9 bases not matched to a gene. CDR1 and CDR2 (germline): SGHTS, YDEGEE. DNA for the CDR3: TGTGCCAGCAGCACGACTAGCGGGGGGGCCGGAAACACAGATACGCAGTATTTT. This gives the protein CASSTTSGGAGNTDTQYF.

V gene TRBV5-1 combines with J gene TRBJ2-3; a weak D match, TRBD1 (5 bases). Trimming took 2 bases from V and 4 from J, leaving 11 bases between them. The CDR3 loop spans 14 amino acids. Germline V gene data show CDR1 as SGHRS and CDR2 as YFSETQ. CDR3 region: CASSLGQGSDTQYF. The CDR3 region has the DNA TGCGCCAGCAGCTTAGGGCAGGGATCAGATACGCAGTATTTT.

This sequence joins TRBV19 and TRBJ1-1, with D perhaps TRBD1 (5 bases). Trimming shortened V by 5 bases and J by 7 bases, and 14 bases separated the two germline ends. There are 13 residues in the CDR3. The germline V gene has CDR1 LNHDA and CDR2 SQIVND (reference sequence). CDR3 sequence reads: CASSLLKGLEAFF. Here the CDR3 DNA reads TGTGCCAGTAGTCTCTTGAAGGGACTTGAAGCTTTCTTT.

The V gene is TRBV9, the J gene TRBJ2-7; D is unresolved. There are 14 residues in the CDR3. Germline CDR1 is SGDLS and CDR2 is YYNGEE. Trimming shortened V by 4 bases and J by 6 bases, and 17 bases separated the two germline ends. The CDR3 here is CASSPRTHLAEQYF. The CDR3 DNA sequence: TGTGCCAGCAGCCCCCGGACCCACTTGGCCGAGCAGTACTTC.

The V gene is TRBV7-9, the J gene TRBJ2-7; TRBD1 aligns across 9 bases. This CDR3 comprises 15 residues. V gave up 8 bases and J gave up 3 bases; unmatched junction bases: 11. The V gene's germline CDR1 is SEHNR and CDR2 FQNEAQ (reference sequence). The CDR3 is CASRPSGTGIYEQYF. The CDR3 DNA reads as TGTGCCAGCCGCCCCTCCGGGACAGGGATCTACGAGCAGTACTTC.

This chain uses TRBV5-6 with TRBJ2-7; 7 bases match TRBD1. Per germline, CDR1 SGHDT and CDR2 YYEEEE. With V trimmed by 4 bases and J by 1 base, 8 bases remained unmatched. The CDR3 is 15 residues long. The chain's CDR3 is CASSTTGTLSYEQYF. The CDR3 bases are TGTGCCAGCAGCACGACAGGGACGCTATCCTACGAGCAGTACTTC.

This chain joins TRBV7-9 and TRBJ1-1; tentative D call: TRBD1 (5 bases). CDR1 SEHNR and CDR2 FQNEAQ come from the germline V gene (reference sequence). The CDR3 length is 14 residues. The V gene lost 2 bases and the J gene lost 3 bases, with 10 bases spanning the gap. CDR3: CASSLFGGDTEAFF. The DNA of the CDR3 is TGTGCCAGCAGCTTATTTGGGGGTGACACTGAAGCTTTCTTT.

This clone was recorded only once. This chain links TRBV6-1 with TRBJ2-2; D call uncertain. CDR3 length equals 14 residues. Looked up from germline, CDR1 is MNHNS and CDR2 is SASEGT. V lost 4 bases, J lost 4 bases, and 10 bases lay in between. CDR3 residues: CASSGTRSTGELFF. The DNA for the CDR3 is TGTGCCAGCAGTGGTACAAGAAGCACCGGGGAGCTGTTTTTT.

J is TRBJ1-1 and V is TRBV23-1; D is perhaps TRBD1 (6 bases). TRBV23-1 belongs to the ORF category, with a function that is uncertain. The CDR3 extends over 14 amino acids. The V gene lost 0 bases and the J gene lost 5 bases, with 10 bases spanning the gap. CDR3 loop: CASSQSGGATEAFF. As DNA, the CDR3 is TGCGCCAGCAGTCAATCGGGGGGGGCTACTGAAGCTTTCTTT.

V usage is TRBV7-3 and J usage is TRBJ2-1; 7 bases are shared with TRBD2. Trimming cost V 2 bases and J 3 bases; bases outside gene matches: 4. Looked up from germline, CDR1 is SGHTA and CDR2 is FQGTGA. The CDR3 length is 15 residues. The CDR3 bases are TGTGCCAGCAGCTTAGGGTGGGAGGGCTACAATGAGCAGTTCTTC. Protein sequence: CASSLGWEGYNEQFF.

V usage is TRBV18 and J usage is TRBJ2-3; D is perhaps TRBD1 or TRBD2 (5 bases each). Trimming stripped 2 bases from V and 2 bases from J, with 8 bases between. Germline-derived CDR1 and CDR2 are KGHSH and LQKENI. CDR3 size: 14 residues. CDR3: CASSPGGPTDTQYF. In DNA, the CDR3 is TGTGCCAGCTCACCAGGGGGACCCACAGATACGCAGTATTTT. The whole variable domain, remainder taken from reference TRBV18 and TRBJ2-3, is NAGVMQNPRHLVRRRGQEARLRCSPMKGHSHVYWYRQLPEEGLKFMVYLQKENIIDESGMPKERFSAEFPKEGPSILRIQQVVRGDSAAYFCASSPGGPTDTQYFGPGTRLTVL.

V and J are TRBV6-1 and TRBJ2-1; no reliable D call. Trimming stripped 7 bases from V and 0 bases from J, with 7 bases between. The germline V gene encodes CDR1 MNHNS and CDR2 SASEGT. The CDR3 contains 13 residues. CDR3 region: CASNEFSYNEQFF. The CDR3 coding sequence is TGTGCCAGCAATGAGTTCTCCTACAATGAGCAGTTCTTC.

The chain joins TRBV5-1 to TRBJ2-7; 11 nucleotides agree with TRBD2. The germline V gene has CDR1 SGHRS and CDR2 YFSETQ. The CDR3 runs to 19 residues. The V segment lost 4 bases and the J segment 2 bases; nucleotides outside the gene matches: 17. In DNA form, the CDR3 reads TGCGCCAGCAGCCCAAATGGTCTAGCGGGAGGCGTGGTCCCCTACGAGCAGTACTTC. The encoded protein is CASSPNGLAGGVVPYEQYF.

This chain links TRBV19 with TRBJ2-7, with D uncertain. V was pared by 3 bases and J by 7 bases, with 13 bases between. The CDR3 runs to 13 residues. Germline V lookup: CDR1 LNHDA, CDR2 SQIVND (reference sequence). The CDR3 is CASSMDGSIEQYF. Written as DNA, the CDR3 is TGTGCCAGTAGTATGGACGGCTCTATAGAGCAGTACTTC.

CDR3 region: CASSGAGQGKTEAFF. Here the CDR3 DNA reads TGTGCCAGCAGCGGAGCTGGACAGGGCAAGACTGAAGCTTTCTTT. The chain has TRBV9 and TRBJ1-1; TRBD1 matches 8 bases. The CDR3 spans 15 residues. The V gene's germline CDR1 is SGDLS and CDR2 YYNGEE. The V gene end was trimmed by 3 bases and the J gene end by 5 bases; junction bases not matched to a gene: 9.

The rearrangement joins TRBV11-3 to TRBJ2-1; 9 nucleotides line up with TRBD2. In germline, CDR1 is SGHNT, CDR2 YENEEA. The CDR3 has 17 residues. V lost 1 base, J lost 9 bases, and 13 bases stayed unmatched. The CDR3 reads CASSLGVLSGGFSEQFF. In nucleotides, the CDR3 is TGTGCCAGCAGCTTAGGGGTCCTGAGCGGGGGGTTTAGTGAGCAGTTCTTC. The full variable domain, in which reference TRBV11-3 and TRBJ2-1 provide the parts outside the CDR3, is EAGVVQSPRYKIIEKKQPVAFWCNPISGHNTLYWYLQNLGQGPELLIRYENEEAVDDSQLPKDRFSAERLKGVDSTLKIQPAELGDSAVYLCASSLGVLSGGFSEQFFGPGTRLTVL.

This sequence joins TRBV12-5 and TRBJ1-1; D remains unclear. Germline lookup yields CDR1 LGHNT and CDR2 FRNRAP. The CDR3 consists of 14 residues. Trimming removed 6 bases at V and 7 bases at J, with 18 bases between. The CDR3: CASGLSTPRFEAFF. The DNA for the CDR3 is TGTGCTAGTGGCCTCTCGACTCCGCGCTTTGAAGCTTTCTTT.

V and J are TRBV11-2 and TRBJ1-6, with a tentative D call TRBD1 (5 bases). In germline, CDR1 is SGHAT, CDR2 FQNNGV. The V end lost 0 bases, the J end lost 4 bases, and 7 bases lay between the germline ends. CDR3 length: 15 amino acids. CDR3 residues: CASSLERQYNSPLHF. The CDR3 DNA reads TGTGCCAGCAGCTTAGAGAGACAGTATAATTCACCCCTCCACTTT. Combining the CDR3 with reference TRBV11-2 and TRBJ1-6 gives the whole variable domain EAGVAQSPRYKIIEKRQSVAFWCNPISGHATLYWYQQILGQGPKLLIQFQNNGVVDDSQLPKDRFSAERLKGVDSTLKIQPAKLEDSAVYLCASSLERQYNSPLHFGNGTRLTVT.

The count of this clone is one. This CDR3 is CASTDKRQGENTIYF. The CDR3 DNA reads as TGTGCCAGCACCGATAAAAGACAGGGAGAAAACACCATATATTTT. The J gene is TRBJ1-3, the V gene TRBV6-1; 7 positions match TRBD1. Germline CDR1 MNHNS, CDR2 SASEGT. The CDR3 spans 15 residues. The trim removed 7 bases at V and 6 bases at J, leaving 12 bases unmatched.

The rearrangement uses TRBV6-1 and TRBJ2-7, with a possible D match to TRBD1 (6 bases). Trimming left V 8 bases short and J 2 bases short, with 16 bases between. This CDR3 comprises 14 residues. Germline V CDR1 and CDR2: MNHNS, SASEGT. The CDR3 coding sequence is TGTGCCAGCGTCGCCGGGACACAAACCTACGAGCAGTACTTC. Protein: CASVAGTQTYEQYF.

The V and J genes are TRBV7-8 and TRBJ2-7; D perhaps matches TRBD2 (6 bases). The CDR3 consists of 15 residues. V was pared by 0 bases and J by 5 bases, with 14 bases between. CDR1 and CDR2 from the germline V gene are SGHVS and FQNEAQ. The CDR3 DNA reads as TGTGCCAGCAGCTTAGCCCTGGGGGGAAGTAACGAGCAGTACTTC. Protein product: CASSLALGGSNEQYF.

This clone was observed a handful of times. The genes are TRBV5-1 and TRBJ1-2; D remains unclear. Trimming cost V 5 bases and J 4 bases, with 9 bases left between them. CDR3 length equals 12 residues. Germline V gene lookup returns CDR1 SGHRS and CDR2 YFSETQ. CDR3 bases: TGCGCCAGCAGGGAGGAGTCCTATGGCTACACCTTC. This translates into CASREESYGYTF.

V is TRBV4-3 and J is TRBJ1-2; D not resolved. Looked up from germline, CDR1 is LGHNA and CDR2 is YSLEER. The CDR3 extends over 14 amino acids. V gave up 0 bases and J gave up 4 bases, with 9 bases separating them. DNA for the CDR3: TGCGCCAGCAGCCAAGATCGGAGCGGCTATGGCTACACCTTC. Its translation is CASSQDRSGYGYTF.

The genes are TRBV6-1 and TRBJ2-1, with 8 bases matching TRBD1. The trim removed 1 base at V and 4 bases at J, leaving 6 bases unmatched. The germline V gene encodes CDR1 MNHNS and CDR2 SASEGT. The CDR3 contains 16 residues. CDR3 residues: CASSEGEDRVYNEQFF. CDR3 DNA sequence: TGTGCCAGCAGTGAAGGAGAGGACAGGGTGTACAATGAGCAGTTCTTC.

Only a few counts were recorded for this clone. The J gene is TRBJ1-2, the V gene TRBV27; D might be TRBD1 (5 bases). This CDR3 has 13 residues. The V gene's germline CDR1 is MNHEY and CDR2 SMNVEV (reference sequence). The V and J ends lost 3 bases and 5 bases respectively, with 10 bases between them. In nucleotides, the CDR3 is TGTGCCAGCAGTTTGGGGGGGGGATATGGCTACACCTTC. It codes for CASSLGGGYGYTF.

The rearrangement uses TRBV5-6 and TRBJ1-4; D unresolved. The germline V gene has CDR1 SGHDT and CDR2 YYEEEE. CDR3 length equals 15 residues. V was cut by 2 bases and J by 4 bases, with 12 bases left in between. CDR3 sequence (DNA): TGTGCCAGCAGCTTTCGCCTGGAAAGTAATGAAAAACTGTTTTTT. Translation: CASSFRLESNEKLFF.

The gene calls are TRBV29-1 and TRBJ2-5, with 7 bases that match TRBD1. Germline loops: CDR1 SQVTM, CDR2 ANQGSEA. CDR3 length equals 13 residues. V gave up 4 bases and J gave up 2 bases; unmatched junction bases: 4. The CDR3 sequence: CSVGTGLQETQYF. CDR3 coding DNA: TGCAGCGTTGGGACAGGACTTCAAGAGACCCAGTACTTC.

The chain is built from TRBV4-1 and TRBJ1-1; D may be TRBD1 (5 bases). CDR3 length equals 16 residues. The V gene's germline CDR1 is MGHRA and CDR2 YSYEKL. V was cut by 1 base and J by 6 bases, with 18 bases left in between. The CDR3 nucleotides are TGCGCCAGCAGCCAAGGGGGGTACACAACGGAGGCTGAAGCTTTCTTT. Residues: CASSQGGYTTEAEAFF.

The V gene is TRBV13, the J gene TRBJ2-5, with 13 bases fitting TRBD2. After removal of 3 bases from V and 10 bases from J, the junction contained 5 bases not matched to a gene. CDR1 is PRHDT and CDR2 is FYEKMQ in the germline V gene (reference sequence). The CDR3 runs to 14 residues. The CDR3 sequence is CASSFRTSGGRQYF. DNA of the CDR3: TGTGCCAGCAGCTTCCGGACTAGCGGGGGTCGCCAGTACTTC.